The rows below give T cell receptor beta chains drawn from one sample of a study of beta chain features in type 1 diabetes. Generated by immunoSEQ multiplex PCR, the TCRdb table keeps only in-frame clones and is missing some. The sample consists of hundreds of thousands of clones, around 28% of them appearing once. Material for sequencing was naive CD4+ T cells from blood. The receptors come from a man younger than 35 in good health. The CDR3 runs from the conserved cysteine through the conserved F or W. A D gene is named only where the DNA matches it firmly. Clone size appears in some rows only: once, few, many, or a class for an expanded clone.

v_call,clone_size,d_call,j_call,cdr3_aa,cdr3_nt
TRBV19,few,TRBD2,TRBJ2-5,CASSMGTRETQYF,TGTGCCAGTAGTATGGGGACTAGAGAGACCCAGTACTTC
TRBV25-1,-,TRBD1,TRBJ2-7,CASSASGTGIYEQYF,TGTGCCAGCAGTGCTTCCGGGACAGGGATATACGAGCAGTACTTC
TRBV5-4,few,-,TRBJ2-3,CASSLLAASTDTQYF,TGTGCCAGCAGCCTGCTAGCCGCTAGCACAGATACGCAGTATTTT
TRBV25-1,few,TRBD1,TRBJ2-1,CASSQPGQGGNEQFF,TGTGCCAGCAGCCAACCGGGACAGGGGGGGAATGAGCAGTTCTTC
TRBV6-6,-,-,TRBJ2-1,CASSYLRDNGREQFF,TGTGCCAGCAGTTACCTACGGGACAACGGGAGGGAGCAGTTCTTC
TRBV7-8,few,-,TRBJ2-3,CASSPARINLLDTQYF,TGTGCCAGCAGCCCCGCACGGATAAACTTGTTGGATACGCAGTATTTT
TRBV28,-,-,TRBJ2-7,CASSFEPAYEQYF,TGTGCCAGCAGTTTCGAGCCAGCCTACGAGCAGTACTTC
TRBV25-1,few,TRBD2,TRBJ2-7,CASSEYSRTSGYEQYF,TGTGCCAGCAGTGAGTATTCCCGGACTAGCGGGTACGAGCAGTACTTC
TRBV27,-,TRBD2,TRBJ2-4,CASSLWSSGTRMGQNIQYF,TGTGCCAGCAGTTTATGGAGCTCCGGGACTAGGATGGGGCAAAACATTCAGTACTTC
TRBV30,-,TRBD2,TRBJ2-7,CAWSILAGAYEQYF,TGTGCCTGGAGCATCTTAGCGGGAGCCTACGAGCAGTACTTC
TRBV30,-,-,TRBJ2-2,CAWSEGIATGELFF,TGTGCCTGGAGTGAAGGTATTGCCACCGGGGAGCTGTTTTTT
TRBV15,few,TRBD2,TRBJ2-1,CATSSRLAGEDEQFF,TGTGCCACCAGCAGCCGACTAGCGGGAGAGGATGAGCAGTTCTTC
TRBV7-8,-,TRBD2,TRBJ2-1,CASSLTSLSHNEQFF,TGTGCCAGCAGCCTGACTAGCCTGTCTCACAATGAGCAGTTCTTC
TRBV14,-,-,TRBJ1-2,CASSQDLDGLGYTF,TGTGCCAGCAGCCAAGATCTTGACGGGCTTGGCTACACCTTC
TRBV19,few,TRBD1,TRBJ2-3,CASSRLVTGGTDTQYF,TGTGCCAGTAGCCGTCTGGTGACAGGGGGAACCGATACGCAGTATTTT
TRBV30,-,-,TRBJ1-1,CAWSVLPATEAFF,TGTGCCTGGAGTGTACTCCCAGCCACTGAAGCTTTCTTT
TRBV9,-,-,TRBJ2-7,CASSAPGLQYEQYF,TGTGCCAGCAGCGCCCCGGGACTCCAGTACGAGCAGTACTTC
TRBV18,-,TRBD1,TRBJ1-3,CASSPDRAGNTIYF,TGTGCCAGCTCACCGGACAGGGCTGGAAACACCATATATTTT
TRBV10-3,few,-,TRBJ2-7,CAISASLYEQYF,TGTGCCATCAGTGCCTCGCTATACGAGCAGTACTTC
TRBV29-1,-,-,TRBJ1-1,CSVRVGTEAFF,TGCAGCGTTCGGGTCGGCACTGAAGCTTTCTTT
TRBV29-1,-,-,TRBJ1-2,CSAGEGRGYTF,TGCAGCGCGGGGGAGGGCCGTGGCTACACCTTC
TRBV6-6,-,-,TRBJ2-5,CASSLNRGNQETQYF,TGTGCCAGCAGTTTGAACCGGGGGAATCAAGAGACCCAGTACTTC
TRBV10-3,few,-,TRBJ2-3,CAISGAESGTQYF,TGTGCCATCAGTGGTGCCGAGAGTGGTACGCAGTATTTT
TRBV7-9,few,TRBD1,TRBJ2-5,CASSPQGVPQETQYF,TGTGCCAGCAGCCCGCAGGGGGTTCCCCAAGAGACCCAGTACTTC
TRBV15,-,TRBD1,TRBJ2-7,CATGGSGTGSYEQYF,TGTGCCACCGGTGGGTCTGGGACAGGGAGTTACGAGCAGTACTTC
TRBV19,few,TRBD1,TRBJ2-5,CASNPTGEWETQYF,TGTGCCAGTAATCCGACAGGGGAGTGGGAGACCCAGTACTTC